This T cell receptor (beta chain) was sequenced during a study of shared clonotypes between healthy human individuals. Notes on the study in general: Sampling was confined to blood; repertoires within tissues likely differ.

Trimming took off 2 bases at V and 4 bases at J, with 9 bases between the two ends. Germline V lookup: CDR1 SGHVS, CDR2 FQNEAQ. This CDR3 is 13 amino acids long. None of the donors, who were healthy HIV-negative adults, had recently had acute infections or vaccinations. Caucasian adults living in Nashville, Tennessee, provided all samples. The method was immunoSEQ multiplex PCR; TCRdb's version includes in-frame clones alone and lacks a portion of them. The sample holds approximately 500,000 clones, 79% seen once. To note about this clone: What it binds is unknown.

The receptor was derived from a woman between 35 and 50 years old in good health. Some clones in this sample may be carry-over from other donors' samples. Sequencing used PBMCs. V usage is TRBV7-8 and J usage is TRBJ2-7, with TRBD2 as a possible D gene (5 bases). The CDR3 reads CASSLTGKYEQYF. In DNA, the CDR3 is TGTGCCAGCAGCTTAACGGGGAAATACGAGCAGTACTTC.